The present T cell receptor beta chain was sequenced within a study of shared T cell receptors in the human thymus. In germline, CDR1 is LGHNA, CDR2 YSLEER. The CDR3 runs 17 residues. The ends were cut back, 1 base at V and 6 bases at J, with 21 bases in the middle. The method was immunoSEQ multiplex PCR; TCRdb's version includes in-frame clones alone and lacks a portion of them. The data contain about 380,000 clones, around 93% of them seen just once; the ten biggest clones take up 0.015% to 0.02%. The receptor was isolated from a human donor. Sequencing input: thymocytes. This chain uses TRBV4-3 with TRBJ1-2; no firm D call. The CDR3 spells CASSQVELGFGYDGYTF. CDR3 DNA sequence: TGCGCCAGCAGCCAAGTGGAGCTGGGTTTTGGTTATGATGGCTACACCTTC.